This T cell receptor (beta chain) emerged from a study of PD-L1 blockade in urothelial cancer. Study-wide background: Blood samples had a median of about 150,000 T cells.

The method was immunoSEQ multiplex PCR; TCRdb's version includes in-frame clones alone and lacks a portion of them. Of more than 60,000 clones in the sample, about nine tenths were seen once. Trimming cost V 4 bases and J 2 bases; bases outside gene matches: 9. The CDR3 runs 16 residues. CDR1 and CDR2 (germline): SGHRS, YFSETQ. As to time point: peripheral blood 6 weeks after treatment start. The rearrangement links TRBV5-1 to TRBJ2-7; 10 nucleotides match TRBD2. The source is a man aged 55-75 years with urothelial cancer. This sample comprised PBMCs, obtained around atezolizumab (anti-PD-L1) treatment. CDR3 bases: TGCGCCAGCAGCCAGTCTAGCGGGAGCCCCACCTACGAGCAGTACTTC. Encoded protein: CASSQSSGSPTYEQYF.